Each of the 20 T cell receptor beta chains below was sequenced from the same sample in a study of T cell responses to AZD1222 COVID-19 vaccine. Measured with immunoSEQ multiplex PCR; TCRdb has only the in-frame clones, and not every one. The sample records roughly 110,000 clones, just over 90% being singletons. The sample here was peripheral blood, taken 28 days after the second AZD1222 dose. These receptors originate from an adult who received the AZD1222 COVID-19 vaccine.

This clone was seen more than once but under ten times. The chain links TRBV2 to TRBJ1-6, with D possibly matching TRBD1 (5 bases). Trimming cost V 8 bases and J 7 bases, with 12 bases left between them. The CDR3 contains 13 residues. Germline CDR1 SNHLY, CDR2 FYNNEI. The CDR3 nucleotides read TGTGCCAGCGGAGGGGCCAGAAATTCACCCCTCCACTTT. This translates into CASGGARNSPLHF. The full variable domain, its missing parts supplied by reference TRBV2 and TRBJ1-6, is EPEVTQTPSHQVTQMGQEVILRCVPISNHLYFYWYRQILGQKVEFLVSFYNNEISEKSEIFDDQFSVERPDGSNFTLKIRSTKLEDSAMYFCASGGARNSPLHFGNGTRLTVT.

The chain combines TRBV5-1 with TRBJ2-1, with unresolved D. Germline-derived CDR1 and CDR2 are SGHRS and YFSETQ. Trimming cost V 0 bases and J 3 bases, with 10 bases left between them. This CDR3 region has 15 residues. CDR3 region: CASSLGGFNYNEQFF. For the CDR3, the DNA is TGCGCCAGCAGCTTGGGTGGTTTTAACTACAATGAGCAGTTCTTC. The whole variable domain, remainder taken from reference TRBV5-1 and TRBJ2-1, is KAGVTQTPRYLIKTRGQQVTLSCSPISGHRSVSWYQQTPGQGLQFLFEYFSETQRNKGNFPGRFSGRQFSNSRSEMNVSTLELGDSALYLCASSLGGFNYNEQFFGPGTRLTVL.

This sequence joins TRBV7-2 and TRBJ2-1; tentative D call: TRBD1 (5 bases). The CDR3 length is 14 residues. Trimming pared 0 bases from V and 5 bases from J, leaving 8 bases between. In germline, CDR1 is SGHTA, CDR2 FQGNSA. CDR3 nucleotides: TGTGCCAGCAGCTTAGCATGGACAAACAATGAGCAGTTCTTC. Amino acid sequence: CASSLAWTNNEQFF.

This chain uses TRBV7-2 with TRBJ2-1, with 10 positions matching TRBD2. Trimming cost V 4 bases and J 9 bases; bases outside gene matches: 9. In germline, CDR1 is SGHTA, CDR2 FQGNSA. CDR3 length: 15 residues. The CDR3 loop reads CASSYPSGRGGEQFF. In nucleotides, the CDR3 is TGTGCCAGCAGCTATCCTAGCGGGAGAGGTGGTGAGCAGTTCTTC.

The chain links TRBV15 to TRBJ1-2; D unclear. The CDR3 is 13 residues long. Germline CDR1 LNHNV, CDR2 YYDKDF (reference sequence). Trimming stripped 5 bases from V and 4 bases from J, with 11 bases between. The CDR3 DNA reads TGTGCCACCAGCGTATCACTGGGCTATGGCTACACCTTC. It yields the protein CATSVSLGYGYTF.

This chain uses TRBV2 with TRBJ1-2; no firm D call. Germline CDR1 SNHLY, CDR2 FYNNEI. This CDR3 has 14 amino acids. The CDR3 loop reads CALPGEREGDGYTF. CDR3 nucleotides: TGTGCTCTCCCTGGGGAAAGGGAGGGTGATGGCTACACCTTC.

The chain joins TRBV4-1 to TRBJ1-5, with TRBD1 matching 8 bases. Germline loops: CDR1 MGHRA, CDR2 YSYEKL. The junction had 5 bases not matched to a gene; V was cut back by 0 bases and J by 4 bases. The CDR3 length is 16 residues. Here the CDR3 DNA reads TGCGCCAGCAGCCAAGATCCCGGACAGGGTAATCAGCCCCAGCATTTT. Translation: CASSQDPGQGNQPQHF.

The rearrangement uses TRBV19 and TRBJ2-6; 10 bases match TRBD1. Losses at the gene ends were 8 bases for V and 2 bases for J; bases not matched to a gene: 3. The CDR3 runs 15 residues. CDR1 and CDR2 from the germline V gene are LNHDA and SQIVND (reference sequence). This chain's CDR3 is CASRTGGTGANVLTF. As DNA, the CDR3 is TGTGCCAGTCGGACAGGGGGTACTGGGGCCAACGTCCTGACTTTC.

The chain links TRBV21-1 to TRBJ2-3. TRBV21-1 is a pseudogene. This CDR3 has 15 residues. The CDR3 sequence: CASSNGESDTDTQYF. The CDR3 DNA sequence: TGTGCCAGCAGCAATGGGGAATCGGACACAGATACGCAGTATTTT.

The chain combines TRBV4-1 with TRBJ2-5; 9 positions match TRBD2. Germline loops: CDR1 MGHRA, CDR2 YSYEKL. Germline trimming cut 1 base from V and 6 bases from J; bases unmatched to any gene: 3. This CDR3 comprises 14 residues. CDR3 residues: CASSQGLAEKTQYF. The CDR3 coding sequence is TGCGCCAGCAGCCAAGGACTAGCGGAGAAGACCCAGTACTTC.

The chain is built from TRBV11-3 and TRBJ2-5; D call uncertain. The CDR3 is 14 residues long. V shed 1 base and J shed 2 bases, with 8 bases lying between them. Germline V lookup: CDR1 SGHNT, CDR2 YENEEA. For the CDR3, the DNA is TGTGCCAGCAGCTTAGGGCCAGCTCAAGAGACCCAGTACTTC. Translated: CASSLGPAQETQYF.

The chain carries TRBV28 and TRBJ2-4; possibly TRBD2 for D (6 bases). CDR3 length: 14 amino acids. CDR1 and CDR2 (germline): MDHEN, SYDVKM. Trimming removed 7 bases at V and 1 base at J, with 11 bases between. CDR3 nucleotides: TGTGCCAGCAAAATTGGGGGGGCCAAAAACATTCAGTACTTC. Protein product: CASKIGGAKNIQYF.

The chain has TRBV6-5 and TRBJ2-5, with a weak D call TRBD1 (5 bases). V lost 2 bases, J lost 5 bases, and 12 bases lay in between. The CDR3 loop spans 14 amino acids. The V gene's germline CDR1 is MNHEY and CDR2 SVGAGI. CDR3 DNA sequence: TGTGCCAGCAGTTACGACAGCCCGTCCGAGACCCAGTACTTC. Translated: CASSYDSPSETQYF.

The chain links TRBV7-9 to TRBJ2-2, with TRBD2 matching 13 bases. Germline V gene data show CDR1 as SEHNR and CDR2 as FQNEAQ (reference sequence). Losses at the gene ends were 5 bases for V and 1 base for J; bases not matched to a gene: 4. CDR3 size: 17 residues. The CDR3 DNA is TGTGCCAGCAGCCTACGGACTAGCGGGGGGAACACCGGGGAGCTGTTTTTT. Translation: CASSLRTSGGNTGELFF.

The chain couples TRBV11-2 to TRBJ1-5; D unclear. The germline V gene has CDR1 SGHAT and CDR2 FQNNGV. The CDR3 is 15 residues long. V lost 5 bases, J lost 0 bases, and 11 bases lay in between. CDR3 bases: TGTGCCAGCAGCCAGACCGGCTATAGCAATCAGCCCCAGCATTTT. The encoded protein is CASSQTGYSNQPQHF.

The V call is TRBV5-1, the J call TRBJ2-1; tentative D call: TRBD2 (5 bases). The V end lost 1 base, the J end lost 0 bases, and 14 bases lay between the germline ends. There are 17 residues in the CDR3. CDR1 is SGHRS and CDR2 is YFSETQ in the germline V gene. As DNA, the CDR3 is TGCGCCAGCAGCTTGATGGCTAGCAAAAGCTCCTACAATGAGCAGTTCTTC. Amino acid sequence: CASSLMASKSSYNEQFF.

The V call is TRBV4-1, the J call TRBJ1-6; 7 nucleotides agree with TRBD1. CDR1 and CDR2 from the germline V gene are MGHRA and YSYEKL. Trimming at V came to 4 bases and at J to 5 bases, leaving 2 bases not matched to a gene. The CDR3 covers 14 residues. This CDR3 is CASSRQGDNSPLHF. The CDR3 DNA reads TGCGCCAGCAGCCGTCAGGGGGATAATTCACCCCTCCACTTT.

The CDR3 DNA reads TGTGCCAGCAGCAAAGGGGGGACGCTTAATGAAAAACTGTTTTTT. It specifies CASSKGGTLNEKLFF. V is TRBV6-5 and J is TRBJ1-4; TRBD1 is a possible D gene (6 bases). This CDR3 region has 15 residues. Trimming pared 6 bases from V and 4 bases from J, leaving 15 bases between. Germline CDR1 reads MNHEY; CDR2 reads SVGAGI.

The rearrangement links TRBV6-2 or TRBV6-3 to TRBJ1-5; perhaps TRBD1 as D (5 bases). Germline CDR1 MNHEY, CDR2 SVGEGT. CDR3 size: 16 residues. V gave up 5 bases and J gave up 4 bases, with 18 bases separating them. The chain's CDR3 is CASSPLRGLGNQPQHF. The CDR3 DNA sequence: TGTGCCAGCAGTCCCTTACGGGGGTTAGGTAATCAGCCCCAGCATTTT.

This sequence joins TRBV5-6 and TRBJ2-2, with no clear D. Germline assignment: CDR1 SGHDT and CDR2 YYEEEE. The CDR3 has 16 amino acids. Trimming removed 4 bases at V and 3 bases at J, with 16 bases between. CDR3 amino acids: CASSTEGRGYTGELFF. For the CDR3, the DNA is TGTGCCAGCAGCACCGAAGGGCGTGGCTACACCGGGGAGCTGTTTTTT.